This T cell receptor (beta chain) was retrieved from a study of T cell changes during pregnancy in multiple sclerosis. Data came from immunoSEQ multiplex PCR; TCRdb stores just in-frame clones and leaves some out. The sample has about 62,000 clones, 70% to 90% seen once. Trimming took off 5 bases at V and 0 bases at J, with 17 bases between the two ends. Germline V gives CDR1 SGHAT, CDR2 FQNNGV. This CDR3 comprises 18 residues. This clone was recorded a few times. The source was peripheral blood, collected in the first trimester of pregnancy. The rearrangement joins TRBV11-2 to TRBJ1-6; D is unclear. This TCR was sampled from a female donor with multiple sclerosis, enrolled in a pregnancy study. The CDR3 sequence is CASSAHLGRSSYNSPLHF. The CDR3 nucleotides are TGTGCCAGCAGCGCACATTTGGGCAGAAGCTCCTATAATTCACCCCTCCACTTT.